This T cell receptor beta chain was obtained from a study of T cell responses to AZD1222 COVID-19 vaccine. Study-wide results and limits: Every sample of the repertoires postdated the peak T cell response.

The CDR3 is 13 residues long. Germline V gives CDR1 MNHEY, CDR2 SMNVEV (reference sequence). V was shortened by 6 bases and J by 6 bases, with 12 bases between the two germline ends. The table came from immunoSEQ multiplex PCR; TCRdb's copy has only in-frame clones and leaves some out. The top ten hold 3.9% of the sample, which has about 55,000 clones, nearly 90% seen once. A remark on this clone: The antigen is not known.

This sequence was found in an adult in good health. This chain joins TRBV27 and TRBJ1-5; D uncertain. Sequenced material: peripheral blood, taken on day 0 of AZD1222 vaccination. CDR3 DNA sequence: TGTGCCAGCAGGGTAAGAGGTGGTCAGCCCCAGCATTTT. Its translation is CASRVRGGQPQHF.